The present entry profiles one T cell receptor (beta chain) with its context. Its antigen remains unknown. Per germline, CDR1 MGHRA and CDR2 YSYEKL. This CDR3 is 14 amino acids long. This entry comes from a study of CXCR3-negative and CXCR3-positive naive CD8 T cells. Whole-study results and caveats: Greater hydrophobicity was found in TRB CDR3s of CXCR3-positive naive cells than of CXCR3-negative naive cells. Both naive subsets showed comparably high diversity, and memory CD8+ cells showed much lower diversity. PBMCs showed partially decreased CXCR3 expression after cryopreservation, and most assays used fresh PBMCs.

By phenotype, naive CD8+ T cells were CD45RO-CCR7+CD27+CD95-. All TRB cDNA libraries came from 5' RACE performed with UMI labels. TCRdb reprocessed the 5' RACE reads, with one entry per CDR3 protein and no DNA. The sample includes about 150,000 distinct CDR3 sequences. This clonotype was sampled from a human donor in good health. Some clones in this sample may be carry-over from other donors' samples. The sequencing sample was made of naive CXCR3+ CD8+ T cells from blood. Regarding subset: CD45RO-CCR7+CD27+CD95- naive CD8+ T cells expressing CXCR3 (TNR3+). The chain is built from TRBV4-1 and TRBJ1-2; TCRdb's D call of TRBD1 is untestable without DNA. The CDR3 protein is CASSQKGGFSGYTF.